The sample holds a few counts of the clone carrying this T cell receptor beta chain. The CDR3 contains 14 residues. The V gene lost 6 bases and the J gene lost 7 bases, with 13 bases spanning the gap. Germline loops: CDR1 MNHEY, CDR2 SVGEGT. In TCRdb, the 5' RACE reads were re-called with MiXCR into one record per CDR3 protein. This table has around 40,000 distinct CDR3 sequences, approximately 5% appearing once. This sample stems from a study of T cells of healthy individuals. The receptor was derived from a human donor in good health. This rearrangement joins TRBV6-2 or TRBV6-3 to TRBJ1-6; D not resolved. The CDR3 reads CASSLDVDNSPLHF. The CDR3 nucleotides are TGTGCCAGCAGCCTCGACGTAGACAATTCACCCCTCCACTTT.